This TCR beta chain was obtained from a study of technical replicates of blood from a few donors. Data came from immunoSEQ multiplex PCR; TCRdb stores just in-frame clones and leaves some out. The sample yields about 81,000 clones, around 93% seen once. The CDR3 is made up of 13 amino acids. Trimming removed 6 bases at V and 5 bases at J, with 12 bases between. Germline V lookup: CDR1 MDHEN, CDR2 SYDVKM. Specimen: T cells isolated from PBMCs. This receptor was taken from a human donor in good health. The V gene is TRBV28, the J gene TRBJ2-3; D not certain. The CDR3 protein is CASSRPGRDTQYF. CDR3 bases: TGTGCCAGCAGCCGTCCAGGCCGAGATACGCAGTATTTT.